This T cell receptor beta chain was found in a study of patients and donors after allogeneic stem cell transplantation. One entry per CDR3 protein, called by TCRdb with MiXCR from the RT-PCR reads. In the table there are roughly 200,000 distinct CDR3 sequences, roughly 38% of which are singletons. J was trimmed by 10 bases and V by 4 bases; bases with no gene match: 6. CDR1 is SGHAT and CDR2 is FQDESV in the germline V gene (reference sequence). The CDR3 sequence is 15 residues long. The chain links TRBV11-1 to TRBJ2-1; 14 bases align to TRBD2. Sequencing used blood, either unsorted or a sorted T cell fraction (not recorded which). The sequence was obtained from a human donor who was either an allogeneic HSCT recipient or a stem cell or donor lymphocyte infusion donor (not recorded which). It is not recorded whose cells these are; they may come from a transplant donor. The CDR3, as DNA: TGTGCCAGCAGCTCGCGACTAGCGGGGGGGAGCGAGCAGTTCTTC. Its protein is CASSSRLAGGSEQFF.